The 26 T cell receptor beta chains given below trace back to one sample, sequenced in a study of T cell repertoires in cytomegalovirus infection. TCRdb reprocessed the reads with MiXCR, giving one entry per CDR3 protein. Here the sample spans around 280,000 distinct CDR3 sequences, roughly 13% being singletons. Sequencing used PBMCs. These TCRs come from a human donor in good health (CMV status not recorded). Some clones in this sample may be carry-over from other donors' samples.

This clonotype was counted between two and nine times. The gene calls are TRBV11-1 and TRBJ2-4; D perhaps matches TRBD2 (5 bases). The V end was cut by 3 bases, the J end by 8 bases, with 17 bases between. The CDR3 is 15 amino acids. Germline V gene sequence: CDR1 SGHAT, CDR2 FQDESV (reference sequence). The CDR3 sequence is CASSLADTYGDIQYF. In nucleotides, the CDR3 is TGTGCCAGCAGCTTGGCAGACACCTACGGGGACATTCAGTACTTC.

This clonotype has a handful of counts. The chain employs TRBV5-1 and TRBJ2-7; no clear D. The ends were cut back, 0 bases at V and 2 bases at J, with 9 bases in the middle. The CDR3 length is 14 residues. Germline CDR1 and CDR2: SGHRS and YFSETQ. The CDR3 reads CASSLVDPTYEQYF. DNA for the CDR3: TGCGCCAGCAGCTTGGTAGATCCCACCTACGAGCAGTACTTC.

The chain joins TRBV6-6 to TRBJ2-1; D ambiguous. The CDR3 extends over 15 amino acids. Per the germline V gene, CDR1 is MNHNY and CDR2 is SVGAGI (reference sequence). The ends were cut back, 4 bases at V and 8 bases at J, with 18 bases in the middle. The CDR3 DNA reads as TGTGCCAGCAGTTTCGGACGGCTCAATCGCGATGAGCAGTTCTTC. Residues: CASSFGRLNRDEQFF.

J is TRBJ1-2 and V is TRBV29-1; D is possibly TRBD1 (5 bases). This CDR3 has 13 amino acids. V was cut by 7 bases and J by 5 bases, with 17 bases left in between. Germline CDR1 and CDR2: SQVTM and ANQGSEA. The CDR3 sequence: CSARGTGLYGYTF. Here the CDR3 DNA reads TGCAGCGCGCGGGGGACGGGCCTGTATGGCTACACCTTC. Supplemented by reference TRBV29-1 and TRBJ1-2, the full variable domain reads SAVISQKPSRDICQRGTSLTIQCQVDSQVTMMFWYRQQPGQSLTLIATANQGSEATYESGFVIDKFPISRPNLTFSTLTVSNMSPEDSSIYLCSARGTGLYGYTFGSGTRLTVV.

This clonotype was counted many times. The CDR3 nucleotides read TGTGCCAGCAGCTTAAGCGGGGGGGATCCGCCGTACAATGAGCAGTTCTTC. Protein: CASSLSGGDPPYNEQFF. The genes are TRBV7-3 and TRBJ2-1; 9 positions match TRBD2. The CDR3 contains 17 residues. Germline lookup yields CDR1 SGHTA and CDR2 FQGTGA. The J segment lost 4 bases and the V segment lost 1 base, leaving 8 bases of the junction unmatched.

This clonotype was picked up a small number of times. V usage is TRBV11-2 and J usage is TRBJ2-3; no reliable D call. CDR3 size: 12 residues. Germline-derived CDR1 and CDR2 are SGHAT and FQNNGV. With 4 bases removed from V and 9 bases from J, the gap between germline ends came to 11 bases. This chain's CDR3 is CASSSERGTQYF. CDR3 in DNA: TGTGCCAGCAGCTCGGAGCGTGGCACGCAGTATTTT.

This clonotype was picked up many times. The chain employs TRBV11-1 and TRBJ2-7, with TRBD1 matching over 10 bases. Unmatched junction bases numbered 4, after V lost 5 bases and J lost 0 bases. Germline-derived CDR1 and CDR2 are SGHAT and FQDESV (reference sequence). The CDR3 sequence is 15 residues long. CDR3 sequence (DNA): TGTGCCAGCAGCCCCAGGGACAGGGGCTCCTACGAGCAGTACTTC. This encodes CASSPRDRGSYEQYF.

This chain connects TRBV29-1 to TRBJ2-5; 9 nucleotides align to TRBD2. The length of the CDR3 is 13 residues. Germline CDR1 is SQVTM and CDR2 is ANQGSEA. J gave up 5 bases and V 8 bases, and 9 bases lay outside the gene matches. Written as DNA, the CDR3 is TGCAGCCTCGAACTAGCGGGTCATGAGACCCAGTACTTC. Translating it yields CSLELAGHETQYF. The full variable domain, with the rest looked up from reference TRBV29-1 and TRBJ2-5, is SAVISQKPSRDICQRGTSLTIQCQVDSQVTMMFWYRQQPGQSLTLIATANQGSEATYESGFVIDKFPISRPNLTFSTLTVSNMSPEDSSIYLCSLELAGHETQYFGPGTRLLVL.

J is TRBJ2-2 and V is TRBV6-4; possible D gene TRBD1, 6 bases. With 5 bases removed from V and 1 base from J, the gap between germline ends came to 11 bases. The CDR3 contains 15 residues. The V gene's germline CDR1 is MRHNA and CDR2 SNTAGT. The CDR3 protein is CASSSGTLNTGELFF. The CDR3 bases are TGTGCCAGCAGTTCCGGGACACTGAACACCGGGGAGCTGTTTTTT.

This clonotype was observed a handful of times. The chain carries TRBV28 and TRBJ2-3; either TRBD1 or TRBD2 may supply D (5 bases each). The CDR3 is 16 amino acids. V was pared by 5 bases and J by 4 bases, with 19 bases between. From germline, CDR1 is MDHEN and CDR2 SYDVKM. CDR3 in amino acids: CASSDRRFRDADTQYF. Written as DNA, the CDR3 is TGTGCCAGCAGTGACCGCCGCTTCCGGGACGCAGATACGCAGTATTTT.

This clonotype has just a few counts. The chain joins TRBV15 to TRBJ1-2; no firm D call. Germline V gives CDR1 LNHNV, CDR2 YYDKDF (reference sequence). Trimming shortened V by 5 bases and J by 7 bases, and 11 bases separated the two germline ends. The CDR3 is 12 residues long. For the CDR3, the DNA is TGTGCCACCAGCGCCCGGAGTGGTGGCTACACCTTC. Amino acid sequence: CATSARSGGYTF.

Many counts were recorded for this clonotype. The V and J genes are TRBV7-2 and TRBJ2-3, with D tentatively TRBD1 (5 bases). This CDR3 comprises 16 residues. Germline CDR1 is SGHTA and CDR2 is FQGNSA. Trimming left V 5 bases short and J 1 base short, with 16 bases between. CDR3 sequence reads: CASSRDRAPGTDTQYF. The CDR3 nucleotides are TGTGCCAGCAGCCGAGACAGAGCTCCTGGCACAGATACGCAGTATTTT.

V gene TRBV6-2 or TRBV6-3 combines with J gene TRBJ2-7, with D tentatively TRBD2 (6 bases). CDR1 is MNHEY and CDR2 is SVGEGT in the germline V gene. Trimming left V 2 bases short and J 2 bases short, with 13 bases between. This CDR3 has 15 residues. DNA for the CDR3: TGTGCCAGCAGTTACCCCGCGGGACGGCCCTACGAGCAGTACTTC. Translated, it gives CASSYPAGRPYEQYF.

This chain connects TRBV19 to TRBJ2-3, with TRBD1 matching 7 bases. V lost 6 bases to trimming and J lost 1 base; unmatched junction nucleotides: 10. Germline V gene lookup returns CDR1 LNHDA and CDR2 SQIVND (reference sequence). The CDR3 covers 16 residues. The CDR3 loop reads CASRPRGISGTDTQYF. The CDR3, as DNA: TGTGCCAGTAGGCCCAGGGGGATTTCTGGCACAGATACGCAGTATTTT.

The chain combines TRBV6-6 with TRBJ2-3; D perhaps matches TRBD2 (6 bases). Germline-derived CDR1 and CDR2 are MNHNY and SVGAGI (reference sequence). Trimming left V 5 bases short and J 6 bases short, with 21 bases between. The length of the CDR3 is 16 residues. The CDR3 DNA follows: TGTGCCAGCAGTACCCAACCTGTGGGAGGAGCGGATACGCAGTATTTT. Protein sequence: CASSTQPVGGADTQYF.

This rearrangement joins TRBV2 to TRBJ1-1, with 7 bases that match TRBD1. CDR1 is SNHLY, CDR2 FYNNEI, per germline. This CDR3 region has 13 residues. The trim removed 6 bases at V and 2 bases at J, leaving 3 bases unmatched. As DNA, the CDR3 is TGTGCCAGCAGACAGGGGTTAAACACTGAAGCTTTCTTT. Translating gives CASRQGLNTEAFF.

J is TRBJ2-2 and V is TRBV11-2, with D unresolved. Trimming shortened V by 1 base and J by 7 bases, and 7 bases separated the two germline ends. Germline V CDR1 and CDR2: SGHAT, FQNNGV. The CDR3 contains 13 residues. The CDR3 DNA follows: TGTGCCAGCAGCTTAGCTCTCGGCGGGGAGCTGTTTTTT. As protein: CASSLALGGELFF.

This clonotype has a count of ten or more. The chain recombines TRBV6-1 with TRBJ1-1; D gene ambiguous. The V end lost 6 bases, the J end lost 4 bases, and 15 bases lay between the germline ends. In germline, CDR1 is MNHNS, CDR2 SASEGT. CDR3 length: 14 residues. In nucleotides, the CDR3 is TGTGCCAGCAGGGATATACTAGGGAGCACTGAAGCTTTCTTT. It codes for CASRDILGSTEAFF.

This clonotype was observed a handful of times. The V call is TRBV3-1, the J call TRBJ1-5, with D perhaps matching TRBD1 (5 bases). V lost 1 base and J lost 2, with 12 bases in between. The length of the CDR3 is 16 residues. Germline CDR1 reads LGHDT; CDR2 reads YNNKEL (reference sequence). The chain's CDR3 is CASSQGGPRGNQPQHF. In DNA form, the CDR3 reads TGTGCCAGCAGCCAAGGCGGCCCCAGGGGCAATCAGCCCCAGCATTTT.

The chain's CDR3 is CSAPAGGRNQPQHF. CDR3 nucleotides: TGCAGTGCCCCTGCGGGGGGCCGCAATCAGCCCCAGCATTTT. This chain connects TRBV20-1 to TRBJ1-5, with a possible D match to TRBD1 (6 bases). Looked up from germline, CDR1 is DFQATT and CDR2 is SNEGSKA (reference sequence). The CDR3 has 14 amino acids. With 6 bases removed from V and 2 bases from J, the gap between germline ends came to 14 bases.

This clonotype has a count of ten or more. The chain recombines TRBV19 with TRBJ2-5; no reliable D call. Trimming removed 7 bases at V and 5 bases at J, with 8 bases between. This CDR3 is built from 11 residues. In germline, CDR1 is LNHDA, CDR2 SQIVND (reference sequence). Here the CDR3 DNA reads TGTGCCAGTACGGGTGGGGAGACCCAGTACTTC. Translation: CASTGGETQYF.

The chain couples TRBV5-1 to TRBJ1-1; D uncertain. The CDR3 is 15 residues long. The V end lost 0 bases, the J end lost 1 base, and 10 bases lay between the germline ends. Germline values: CDR1 SGHRS, CDR2 YFSETQ. The CDR3 DNA reads as TGCGCCAGCAGCTTGGCCCAGAACTCGAACACTGAAGCTTTCTTT. Its protein is CASSLAQNSNTEAFF.

In its sample, this clonotype was seen a few times. CDR3 sequence (DNA): TGCAGTGCTAGATCTTATCGTGGGAACACTGAAGCTTTCTTT. Translation: CSARSYRGNTEAFF. The chain combines TRBV20-1 with TRBJ1-1, with D unclear. Germline CDR1 and CDR2: DFQATT and SNEGSKA (reference sequence). V gave up 2 bases and J gave up 1 base, with 11 bases separating them. This CDR3 region has 14 residues.

This clonotype was detected a few times. J is TRBJ1-5 and V is TRBV2, with a weak D call TRBD1 (6 bases). V lost 7 bases and J lost 1, with 14 bases in between. The CDR3 runs to 15 residues. Germline values: CDR1 SNHLY, CDR2 FYNNEI. The DNA of the CDR3 is TGTGCCAGCAACAACGACAGGAGGAGCAATCAGCCCCAGCATTTT. Translating gives CASNNDRRSNQPQHF.

This clonotype showed up just once. The CDR3 reads CASSLWGSSGANVLTF. The CDR3 DNA sequence: TGTGCCAGCAGTTTATGGGGGAGCTCTGGGGCCAACGTCCTGACTTTC. The V gene is TRBV27, the J gene TRBJ2-6; D tentatively reads TRBD1 or TRBD2 (5 bases each). The CDR3 loop spans 16 amino acids. Germline loops: CDR1 MNHEY, CDR2 SMNVEV (reference sequence). V was trimmed by 1 base and J by 0 bases, leaving 7 bases between them.

This clonotype was seen a few times. The chain has TRBV28 and TRBJ2-5; the match to TRBD2 covers 10 bases. The CDR3 is 16 residues long. CDR1 and CDR2 from the germline V gene are MDHEN and SYDVKM. The V gene end was trimmed by 5 bases and the J gene end by 5 bases; junction bases not matched to a gene: 11. CDR3 sequence: CASSPRRSGRVETQYF. In nucleotides, the CDR3 is TGTGCCAGCAGTCCCCGTCGCAGCGGGAGGGTGGAGACCCAGTACTTC.